This T cell receptor (beta chain) was identified during a study of cytomegalovirus exposure and HLA in healthy donors. The CDR3 runs to 15 residues. Germline V gene sequence: CDR1 LNHNV, CDR2 YYDKDF (reference sequence). The junction had 2 bases not matched to a gene; V was cut back by 0 bases and J by 1 base. Comment on this clone: Its matching antigen is unknown.

Primers included in the PCR were 60 Vbeta and 13 Jbeta primers. Assay: immunoSEQ multiplex PCR; the TCRdb copy retains only in-frame clones and omits some. The table lists roughly 170,000 clones, approximately 80% of them singletons. Overall study findings and caveats: Sequencing likely caused a cluster of highly shared sequence variants. Researchers reported that a few CMV-associated chains were confirmed in vitro as CMV antigen-specific.

Sequenced sample: PBMCs. The TCR was taken from a woman between 45 and 60 years old in good health and CMV-seropositive. J is TRBJ2-5 and V is TRBV15; 7 nucleotides line up with TRBD1. The DNA of the CDR3 is TGTGCCACCAGCAGAGAAGGGACAGCCCAAGAGACCCAGTACTTC. It specifies CATSREGTAQETQYF. Filled out from reference TRBV15 and TRBJ2-5, the complete variable domain reads DAMVIQNPRYQVTQFGKPVTLSCSQTLNHNVMYWYQQKSSQAPKLLFHYYDKDFNNEADTPDNFQSRRPNTSFCFLDIRSPGLGDTAMYLCATSREGTAQETQYFGPGTRLLVL.